The next 31 T cell receptor beta chains were all read from a single sample in a study of blood T cell repertoires in COVID-19. Profiled with immunoSEQ multiplex PCR; TCRdb holds only in-frame clones, not every one. Among 500,000 to 600,000 clones listed, 85% to 90% were seen once. Sequencing was performed on peripheral blood. Receptor source: a woman aged 45 to 65 with COVID-19, enrolled during active disease.

The chain is built from TRBV10-3 and TRBJ1-2, with 9 bases identical to TRBD1. This CDR3 region has 16 residues. V shed 0 bases, J shed 3 bases, and the junction held 5 bases outside the gene matches. Per the germline V gene, CDR1 is ENHRY and CDR2 is SYGVKD. The DNA for the CDR3 is TGTGCCATCAGTGAGTCGCCGGGACAGGGAGACTATGGCTACACCTTC. Protein: CAISESPGQGDYGYTF.

V usage is TRBV12-3 or TRBV12-4 and J usage is TRBJ2-7; D may be TRBD2 (6 bases). CDR3 length: 13 residues. Trimming shortened V by 9 bases and J by 12 bases, and 24 bases separated the two germline ends. The CDR3 nucleotides are TGTGCCAGTACGTCTCTTATGGGAGGCCAGCGGTACTTC. Translating it yields CASTSLMGGQRYF.

This clone was recorded a few times. CDR3 sequence: CASSHGTGNQPQHF. CDR3 nucleotides: TGTGCCAGCAGCCACGGGACAGGGAACCAGCCCCAGCATTTT. The rearrangement uses TRBV7-8 and TRBJ1-5, with 9 bases lining up with TRBD1. Germline V lookup: CDR1 SGHVS, CDR2 FQNEAQ. V was pared by 5 bases and J by 7 bases, with 6 bases of the junction left unmatched. The CDR3 sequence is 14 residues long.

V is TRBV19 and J is TRBJ2-2; maybe TRBD1 (5 bases). Germline-derived CDR1 and CDR2 are LNHDA and SQIVND (reference sequence). Trimming removed 5 bases from V and 3 bases from J, with 10 bases in between. This CDR3 is 14 amino acids long. The CDR3 sequence: CASSLVGHTGELFF. The CDR3 DNA reads TGTGCCAGTAGTCTTGTGGGGCACACCGGGGAGCTGTTTTTT.

V gene TRBV11-1 combines with J gene TRBJ2-7, with D possibly TRBD1 on 6 matching bases. The length of the CDR3 is 13 residues. Germline V gene lookup returns CDR1 SGHAT and CDR2 FQDESV (reference sequence). V lost 2 bases to trimming and J lost 2 bases, with 7 bases between them. CDR3 region: CASSLNRAYEQYF. CDR3 in DNA: TGTGCCAGCAGCTTAAACAGGGCCTACGAGCAGTACTTC.

This chain uses TRBV6-6 with TRBJ1-6, with D possibly TRBD1 on 6 matching bases. In germline, CDR1 is MNHNY, CDR2 SVGAGI (reference sequence). Trimming removed 5 bases at V and 0 bases at J, with 14 bases between. The CDR3 contains 17 residues. The CDR3 region has the DNA TGTGCCAGCAGTCATAGACAGGCGAGCTCCTATAATTCACCCCTCCACTTT. Residues: CASSHRQASSYNSPLHF.

The chain employs TRBV30 and TRBJ1-5; D possibly corresponds to TRBD1 (5 bases). Trimming took off 0 bases at V and 3 bases at J, with 9 bases between the two ends. Germline V gene sequence: CDR1 GTSNPN, CDR2 SVGIG (reference sequence). This CDR3 has 14 amino acids. In DNA, the CDR3 is TGTGCCTGGAGTGTAAACAGGACCAATCAGCCCCAGCATTTT. Translating it yields CAWSVNRTNQPQHF.

V gene TRBV5-8 combines with J gene TRBJ2-3, with 8 nucleotides matching TRBD2. The ends lost 2 bases at V and 4 bases at J; junction bases unmatched: 12. The CDR3 length is 17 residues. Germline CDR1 and CDR2: SGHTS and YDEGEE. Here the CDR3 reads CASSFTGVAGIADTQYF. DNA for the CDR3: TGTGCCAGCAGCTTCACTGGCGTAGCGGGGATCGCAGATACGCAGTATTTT. Together with reference TRBV5-8 and TRBJ2-3, the CDR3 gives the full variable domain: EAGVTQSPTHLIKTRGQQATLRCSPISGHTSVYWYQQALGLGLQFLLWYDEGEERNRGNFPPRFSGRQFPNYSSELNVNALELEDSALYLCASSFTGVAGIADTQYFGPGTRLTVL.

This clone has a single count. The chain has TRBV6-1 and TRBJ1-6; D ambiguous. The CDR3 is 13 amino acids. Trimming pared 1 base from V and 7 bases from J, leaving 5 bases between. Germline CDR1 reads MNHNS; CDR2 reads SASEGT. DNA for the CDR3: TGTGCCAGCAGTGAAGTGCGCAATTCACCCCTCCACTTT. Its protein product is CASSEVRNSPLHF.

The chain carries TRBV9 and TRBJ2-1; 10 bases agree with TRBD1. The CDR3 contains 15 residues. Germline lookup yields CDR1 SGDLS and CDR2 YYNGEE. J was trimmed by 8 bases and V by 1 base; bases with no gene match: 6. The CDR3: CASSVWGQGFDEQFF. The CDR3 coding sequence is TGTGCCAGCAGCGTATGGGGACAGGGGTTCGATGAGCAGTTCTTC. Variable domain in full (rest from reference TRBV9 and TRBJ2-1): DSGVTQTPKHLITATGQRVTLRCSPRSGDLSVYWYQQSLDQGLQFLIQYYNGEERAKGNILERFSAQQFPDLHSELNLSSLELGDSALYFCASSVWGQGFDEQFFGPGTRLTVL.

This rearrangement joins TRBV19 to TRBJ1-2, with no clear D. The length of the CDR3 is 15 residues. Trimming took off 0 bases at V and 3 bases at J, with 11 bases between the two ends. Germline lookup yields CDR1 LNHDA and CDR2 SQIVND (reference sequence). The CDR3 spells CASSIDSAQYYGYTF. The CDR3 bases are TGTGCCAGTAGTATAGATTCCGCTCAGTACTATGGCTACACCTTC.

The chain has TRBV3-1 (or the pseudogene TRBV3-2) and TRBJ2-7; 10 bases are shared with TRBD2. The CDR3 totals 16 residues. The junction had 5 bases not matched to a gene; V was cut back by 0 bases and J by 3 bases. Germline V gives CDR1 LGHDT, CDR2 YNNKEL (reference sequence). CDR3 in amino acids: CASSQDRASGGYEQYF. CDR3 nucleotides: TGTGCCAGCAGCCAAGATAGGGCTAGCGGGGGCTACGAGCAGTACTTC.

The chain employs TRBV6-2 or TRBV6-3 and TRBJ1-1, with D possibly TRBD1 on 5 matching bases. With 4 bases removed from V and 7 bases from J, the gap between germline ends came to 10 bases. Per the germline V gene, CDR1 is MNHEY and CDR2 is SVGEGT. CDR3 length: 12 amino acids. In nucleotides, the CDR3 is TGTGCCAGCAGTTTGACAGCCTATGAAGCTTTCTTT. Its translation is CASSLTAYEAFF.

The chain combines TRBV27 with TRBJ1-2; D is possibly TRBD1 (6 bases). From germline, CDR1 is MNHEY and CDR2 SMNVEV (reference sequence). The CDR3 consists of 13 residues. V dropped 4 bases and J dropped 7 bases, with 13 bases sitting between them. CDR3 bases: TGTGCCAGCAGTTACCAGGGGATCTCTGGCTACACCTTC. This encodes CASSYQGISGYTF.

The J gene is TRBJ1-2, the V gene TRBV19; D might be TRBD1 (6 bases). Germline lookup yields CDR1 LNHDA and CDR2 SQIVND (reference sequence). The V end lost 6 bases, the J end lost 4 bases, and 12 bases lay between the germline ends. This CDR3 contains 13 residues. CDR3 DNA sequence: TGTGCCAGTAGCCCAGGACAGACCTATGGCTACACCTTC. This translates into CASSPGQTYGYTF.

The gene calls are TRBV2 and TRBJ1-4; D gene uncertain. Looked up from germline, CDR1 is SNHLY and CDR2 is FYNNEI. The CDR3 runs 15 residues. Trimming took off 6 bases at V and 0 bases at J, with 11 bases between the two ends. The DNA of the CDR3 is TGTGCCAGCAGACTTCTTGGTGCAACTAATGAAAAACTGTTTTTT. Residues: CASRLLGATNEKLFF.

CDR3 sequence: CASSLLAGGPGVSTDTQYF. The CDR3 DNA follows: TGTGCCAGCAGTTTACTAGCGGGGGGGCCGGGGGTTAGCACAGATACGCAGTATTTT. This chain uses TRBV27 with TRBJ2-3; TRBD2 aligns across 12 bases. Germline trimming cut 2 bases from V and 0 bases from J; bases unmatched to any gene: 9. This CDR3 is 19 amino acids long. Germline values: CDR1 MNHEY, CDR2 SMNVEV (reference sequence).

J is TRBJ1-4 and V is TRBV19, with unresolved D. With 7 bases removed from V and 8 bases from J, the gap between germline ends came to 17 bases. In germline, CDR1 is LNHDA, CDR2 SQIVND (reference sequence). The CDR3 is made up of 14 amino acids. CDR3: CASTSTVGEEKLFF. CDR3 DNA: TGTGCCAGTACATCCACCGTCGGGGAGGAAAAACTGTTTTTT.

The chain uses TRBV28 and TRBJ1-2; maybe TRBD1 (6 bases). The CDR3 has 13 residues. Trimming shortened V by 5 bases and J by 4 bases, and 11 bases separated the two germline ends. Germline loops: CDR1 MDHEN, CDR2 SYDVKM. CDR3 protein: CASSQQGPYGYTF. The CDR3 nucleotides are TGTGCCAGCAGTCAACAGGGTCCCTATGGCTACACCTTC.

The V and J genes are TRBV5-6 and TRBJ1-1, with 7 bases matching TRBD1. There are 15 residues in the CDR3. Per the germline V gene, CDR1 is SGHDT and CDR2 is YYEEEE. Unmatched junction bases numbered 9, after V lost 3 bases and J lost 4 bases. The CDR3 nucleotides are TGTGCCAGCAGCTCACCGACAGGGTCGACCACTGAAGCTTTCTTT. It is translated as CASSSPTGSTTEAFF.

This clone was seen a few times. Here the CDR3 DNA reads TGTGCCAGTAGTCCCCGGACAGGGGGCAGGAATTCACCCCTCCACTTT. This encodes CASSPRTGGRNSPLHF. This rearrangement joins TRBV19 to TRBJ1-6; TRBD1 aligns across 11 bases. CDR1 and CDR2 (germline): LNHDA, SQIVND (reference sequence). Trimming removed 5 bases from V and 7 bases from J; junction bases left unmatched: 7. The CDR3 runs 16 residues.

The gene calls are TRBV2 and TRBJ1-5, with D uncertain. Trimming stripped 4 bases from V and 2 bases from J, with 6 bases between. This CDR3 has 13 amino acids. The germline gives CDR1 SNHLY, CDR2 FYNNEI. The CDR3 region has the DNA TGTGCCAGCAGTGGAGGGCGCAATCAGCCCCAGCATTTT. Protein: CASSGGRNQPQHF.

The chain links TRBV19 to TRBJ2-6; D is uncertain. The CDR3 totals 14 residues. V gave up 7 bases and J gave up 4 bases, with 11 bases separating them. The germline V gene has CDR1 LNHDA and CDR2 SQIVND (reference sequence). CDR3 bases: TGTGCCAGTACCGCCCTAGGAGGGGCCAACGTCCTGACTTTC. As protein: CASTALGGANVLTF.

There are a few counts of this clone. This rearrangement joins TRBV28 to TRBJ1-2; D not resolved. CDR3 length: 13 amino acids. The V gene lost 2 bases and the J gene lost 4 bases, with 8 bases spanning the gap. Germline V gives CDR1 MDHEN, CDR2 SYDVKM. The CDR3 DNA reads as TGTGCCAGCAGTTTAACAGTTTCCTATGGCTACACCTTC. Its translation: CASSLTVSYGYTF.

The CDR3 protein is CASSRDREVPEAFF. DNA for the CDR3: TGTGCCAGCAGCAGGGACAGGGAGGTCCCTGAAGCTTTCTTT. The V gene is TRBV5-4, the J gene TRBJ1-1, with 9 positions matching TRBD1. Per the germline V gene, CDR1 is SGHNT and CDR2 is YYREEE (reference sequence). The ends lost 4 bases at V and 6 bases at J; junction bases unmatched: 7. This CDR3 comprises 14 residues.

The V and J genes are TRBV27 and TRBJ2-7; D is unresolved. The V gene's germline CDR1 is MNHEY and CDR2 SMNVEV (reference sequence). There are 12 residues in the CDR3. Trimming took 4 bases from V and 4 from J, leaving 8 bases between them. The CDR3 loop reads CASSSYGYEQYF. CDR3 coding DNA: TGTGCCAGCAGTTCATACGGGTACGAGCAGTACTTC.

The rearrangement uses TRBV6-4 and TRBJ1-2, with D possibly matching TRBD1 (5 bases). The V gene's germline CDR1 is MRHNA and CDR2 SNTAGT. The V end was cut by 0 bases, the J end by 8 bases, with 10 bases between. The CDR3 length is 13 residues. The CDR3 DNA follows: TGTGCCAGCAGTGACTCAACAGGTGGGGGCTACACCTTC. This encodes CASSDSTGGGYTF.

In this sample, this clone turned up once. This chain connects TRBV11-1 to TRBJ1-6; 9 bases are a match to TRBD1. The CDR3 covers 14 residues. The ends lost 5 bases at V and 7 bases at J; junction bases unmatched: 3. The V gene's germline CDR1 is SGHAT and CDR2 FQDESV (reference sequence). This CDR3 reads CASSTDRGNSPLHF. CDR3 DNA: TGTGCCAGCAGCACCGACAGGGGGAATTCACCCCTCCACTTT.

This rearrangement joins TRBV6-5 to TRBJ1-3; 10 nucleotides line up with TRBD1. With 5 bases clipped from V and 4 bases from J, the junction kept 5 bases outside the gene matches. Germline V gene lookup returns CDR1 MNHEY and CDR2 SVGAGI. The CDR3 covers 15 residues. CDR3 DNA: TGTGCCAGCAGTACTAAGACAGGGGGCGGAAACACCATATATTTT. As protein: CASSTKTGGGNTIYF.

The CDR3 is CASSMDRGPYEQYF. CDR3 bases: TGTGCCAGTAGTATGGACAGGGGGCCCTACGAGCAGTACTTC. J is TRBJ2-7 and V is TRBV19, with 11 bases that match TRBD1. V shed 3 bases, J shed 2 bases, and the junction held 0 bases outside the gene matches. CDR1 is LNHDA and CDR2 is SQIVND in the germline V gene (reference sequence). This CDR3 has 14 residues.

The V gene is TRBV7-2, the J gene TRBJ1-1; D uncertain. Germline CDR1 is SGHTA and CDR2 is FQGNSA. CDR3 length: 15 residues. V lost 2 bases, J lost 3 bases, and 13 bases lay in between. Here the CDR3 DNA reads TGTGCCAGCAGCTTAACCGGGGATGCCTACACTGAAGCTTTCTTT. Encoded protein: CASSLTGDAYTEAFF.